These 27 T cell receptor beta chains share one sample of origin, sequenced in a study of cytomegalovirus exposure and HLA in healthy donors (dated by TCRdb to between 2016 and 2019). Libraries came from the immunoSEQ multiplex PCR assay. For the multiplex PCR, a mixture combining 60 forward primers for TCR Vbeta segments and 13 reverse primers for TCR Jbeta segments was used. TCRdb limited this immuneACCESS table to in-frame rearrangements with V and J called. A share of clones is missing; checked studies link under half to unresolved V genes, and the rest is unexplained. The table held for this sample gives 200,000 or so clones. The ten largest clones take up 0.74% of the sample. Sequenced: PBMCs. These receptors all come from a boy aged 5-17 years in good health and CMV-seronegative.

J is TRBJ1-1 and V is TRBV4-3; TRBD1 agrees at 7 bases. CDR3 size: 17 residues. CDR1 and CDR2 from the germline V gene are LGHNA and YSLEER. J gave up 5 bases and V 1 base, and 13 bases lay outside the gene matches. This chain's CDR3 is CASSQGGQRTGKTEAFF. CDR3 in DNA: TGCGCCAGCAGCCAAGGAGGGCAAAGGACAGGCAAAACTGAAGCTTTCTTT.

This chain uses TRBV30 with TRBJ2-1; TRBD1 agrees at 7 bases. Germline lookup yields CDR1 GTSNPN and CDR2 SVGIG (reference sequence). Trimming cost V 5 bases and J 6 bases; bases outside gene matches: 1. This CDR3 spans 11 amino acids. CDR3 protein: CAWDRANEQFF. In DNA form, the CDR3 reads TGTGCCTGGGACAGGGCCAATGAGCAGTTCTTC.

This sequence joins TRBV6-6 and TRBJ2-5; D remains ambiguous. There are 14 residues in the CDR3. Germline loops: CDR1 MNHNY, CDR2 SVGAGI (reference sequence). Trimming removed 4 bases from V and 11 bases from J, with 20 bases in between. CDR3 protein: CASSFSIDGGEQYF. The CDR3 region has the DNA TGTGCCAGCAGTTTTAGTATTGACGGCGGAGAGCAGTACTTC.

The rearrangement uses TRBV6-6 and TRBJ2-3; tentative D call: TRBD2 (7 bases). The CDR3 covers 16 residues. The V gene's germline CDR1 is MNHNY and CDR2 SVGAGI (reference sequence). The V and J ends lost 2 bases and 3 bases respectively, with 15 bases between them. CDR3 nucleotides: TGTGCCAGCAGTTACGCTTGGGCGGGGGCGACAGATACGCAGTATTTT. Translated, it gives CASSYAWAGATDTQYF.

V and J are TRBV6-1 and TRBJ1-1; no firm D call. This CDR3 is built from 13 residues. Deletions cut 8 bases from V and 4 bases from J, with 14 bases between. Germline values: CDR1 MNHNS, CDR2 SASEGT. CDR3 protein: CASGGQRPTEAFF. The CDR3 DNA sequence: TGTGCCAGCGGAGGTCAGAGACCCACTGAAGCTTTCTTT.

This sequence joins TRBV29-1 and TRBJ1-1; D gene ambiguous. CDR1 and CDR2 (germline): SQVTM, ANQGSEA. Trimming removed 4 bases at V and 8 bases at J, with 20 bases between. There are 14 residues in the CDR3. CDR3 in amino acids: CSVVGWGGGKEAFF. CDR3 coding DNA: TGCAGCGTTGTGGGTTGGGGTGGAGGGAAAGAAGCTTTCTTT.

This chain joins TRBV29-1 and TRBJ1-1, with D possibly TRBD1 on 5 matching bases. The CDR3 runs 11 residues. V was pared by 6 bases and J by 4 bases, with 9 bases between. CDR1 and CDR2 (germline): SQVTM, ANQGSEA. CDR3 in DNA: TGCAGCGTCCAAAGGGGCACTGAAGCTTTCTTT. This translates into CSVQRGTEAFF.

V and J are TRBV9 and TRBJ1-1; no clear D. The germline CDR1 and CDR2 sequences are SGDLS and YYNGEE. Trimming took off 0 bases at V and 3 bases at J, with 9 bases between the two ends. This CDR3 spans 14 amino acids. The CDR3 nucleotides are TGTGCCAGCAGCGTAGAGGCGGAGGACACTGAAGCTTTCTTT. Protein product: CASSVEAEDTEAFF.

The gene calls are TRBV10-3 and TRBJ2-3; 13 bases are a match to TRBD2. The CDR3 length is 15 residues. The germline V gene encodes CDR1 ENHRY and CDR2 SYGVKD. Trimming removed 5 bases from V and 4 bases from J; junction bases left unmatched: 3. CDR3 sequence: CAISTSGGAADTQYF. In DNA, the CDR3 is TGTGCCATCAGTACTAGCGGGGGGGCCGCAGATACGCAGTATTTT.

The chain couples TRBV7-8 to TRBJ1-1; 8 nucleotides line up with TRBD1. The junction had 5 bases not matched to a gene; V was cut back by 5 bases and J by 0 bases. This CDR3 is 15 amino acids long. Germline CDR1 SGHVS, CDR2 FQNEAQ. As DNA, the CDR3 is TGTGCCAGCAGCGGCAGGGACAGGTTGAACACTGAAGCTTTCTTT. Translated: CASSGRDRLNTEAFF. The variable domain in full, completed from reference TRBV7-8 and TRBJ1-1, reads GAGVSQSPRYKVAKRGQDVALRCDPISGHVSLFWYQQALGQGPEFLTYFQNEAQLDKSGLPSDRFFAERPEGSVSTLKIQRTQQEDSAVYLCASSGRDRLNTEAFFGQGTRLTVV.

The rearrangement joins TRBV2 to TRBJ2-7, with a weak D call TRBD1 (5 bases). CDR3 size: 15 residues. Trimming shortened V by 3 bases and J by 6 bases, and 18 bases separated the two germline ends. Germline lookup yields CDR1 SNHLY and CDR2 FYNNEI. The CDR3: CASSDSGPPPREQYF. The CDR3, as DNA: TGTGCCAGCAGTGATTCAGGGCCCCCTCCTCGCGAGCAGTACTTC.

The CDR3 is CASSDGTGGFADTQYF. CDR3 sequence (DNA): TGTGCCAGCAGTGACGGAACAGGGGGTTTCGCAGATACGCAGTATTTT. The genes are TRBV2 and TRBJ2-3; 8 positions agree with TRBD1. The CDR3 runs to 16 residues. Trimming removed 3 bases from V and 4 bases from J; junction bases left unmatched: 9. The germline V gene encodes CDR1 SNHLY and CDR2 FYNNEI.

The rearrangement joins TRBV27 to TRBJ2-1, with TRBD1 matching 7 bases. V shed 8 bases and J 7 bases; nucleotides not matched to a gene: 17. The CDR3 length is 16 residues. Germline-derived CDR1 and CDR2 are MNHEY and SMNVEV (reference sequence). The CDR3 reads CASQTSETGKRNEQFF. The DNA for the CDR3 is TGTGCCAGCCAAACCTCCGAGACAGGGAAAAGAAATGAGCAGTTCTTC.

The J gene is TRBJ1-6, the V gene TRBV25-1; D is unclear. The germline V gene encodes CDR1 MGHDK and CDR2 SYGVNS. Trimming removed 5 bases at V and 0 bases at J, with 5 bases between. This CDR3 comprises 14 residues. The CDR3: CASSLSSYNSPLHF. Written as DNA, the CDR3 is TGTGCCAGCAGTCTGAGCTCCTATAATTCACCCCTCCACTTT.

The rearrangement joins TRBV12-5 to TRBJ2-7; 10 nucleotides line up with TRBD1. Germline values: CDR1 LGHNT, CDR2 FRNRAP. The V and J ends lost 0 bases and 2 bases, in that order; junction bases with no gene match: 10. The CDR3 contains 18 residues. CDR3 in DNA: TGTGCTAGTGGTTTGGTATTGGGGGGACAGGGGAACCCCTACGAGCAGTACTTC. Its protein is CASGLVLGGQGNPYEQYF.

This chain connects TRBV27 to TRBJ1-1; a weak D match, TRBD1 (5 bases). V was trimmed by 0 bases and J by 1 base, leaving 9 bases between them. CDR3 length: 15 residues. CDR1 and CDR2 from the germline V gene are MNHEY and SMNVEV (reference sequence). The CDR3, as DNA: TGTGCCAGCAGTTTATCGCCCGGACAGAACACTGAAGCTTTCTTT. This codes for CASSLSPGQNTEAFF.

This chain links TRBV5-1 with TRBJ2-5; unclear D gene. Per germline, CDR1 SGHRS and CDR2 YFSETQ. The V and J ends lost 0 bases and 2 bases respectively, with 8 bases between them. The CDR3 consists of 14 residues. CDR3 DNA sequence: TGCGCCAGCAGCTTGGGTCCTGAGCAAGAGACCCAGTACTTC. Translating it yields CASSLGPEQETQYF.

CDR3 nucleotides: TGTGCCAGCTCACCACCGTTCCAGAGCACAGATACGCAGTATTTT. Translation gives CASSPPFQSTDTQYF. This chain connects TRBV18 to TRBJ2-3; D uncertain. The CDR3 has 15 residues. Germline V gives CDR1 KGHSH, CDR2 LQKENI. V was shortened by 0 bases and J by 0 bases, with 7 bases between the two germline ends.

The V and J genes are TRBV13 and TRBJ2-1, with 13 bases matching TRBD2. The CDR3 loop spans 16 amino acids. Trimming removed 4 bases from V and 10 bases from J; junction bases left unmatched: 10. CDR1 PRHDT and CDR2 FYEKMQ come from the germline V gene (reference sequence). This CDR3 is CASSSDTSGGAWEQFF. CDR3 bases: TGTGCCAGCAGCTCCGACACTAGCGGGGGGGCATGGGAGCAGTTCTTC.

The chain couples TRBV7-6 to TRBJ2-5; D possibly corresponds to TRBD1 (5 bases). CDR3 size: 17 residues. Germline lookup yields CDR1 SGHVS and CDR2 FNYEAQ. V lost 5 bases to trimming and J lost 1 base, with 20 bases between them. The CDR3 region is CASSPKETERGQETQYF. CDR3 in DNA: TGTGCCAGCAGCCCAAAGGAGACAGAGCGTGGCCAAGAGACCCAGTACTTC. The full variable domain, completed using reference TRBV7-6 and TRBJ2-5, is GAGVSQSPRYKVTKRGQDVALRCDPISGHVSLYWYRQALGQGPEFLTYFNYEAQQDKSGLPNDRFSAERPEGSISTLTIQRTEQRDSAMYRCASSPKETERGQETQYFGPGTRLLVL.

The DNA of the CDR3 is TGCGCCAGCAGTGAGTCTAATAGCGGGGCCTACGAGCAGTACTTC. Amino acids: CASSESNSGAYEQYF. The chain combines TRBV10-1 with TRBJ2-7; TRBD2 matches at 8 bases. The length of the CDR3 is 15 residues. Losses at the gene ends were 0 bases for V and 2 bases for J; bases not matched to a gene: 3. Germline lookup yields CDR1 WNHNN and CDR2 SYGVQD (reference sequence).

Written as DNA, the CDR3 is TGTGCCAGCAGCTTAAAAAGCGGGGGGGCAGGTAATGAGCAGTTCTTC. This gives the protein CASSLKSGGAGNEQFF. This sequence joins TRBV7-3 and TRBJ2-1; 10 bases are a match to TRBD2. CDR1 and CDR2 (germline): SGHTA, FQGTGA. CDR3 size: 16 residues. Losses at the gene ends were 1 base for V and 7 bases for J; bases not matched to a gene: 7. The entire variable domain, with the rest obtained from reference TRBV7-3 and TRBJ2-1, is as follows: GAGVSQTPSNKVTEKGKYVELRCDPISGHTALYWYRQSLGQGPEFLIYFQGTGAADDSGLPNDRFFAVRPEGSVSTLKIQRTERGDSAVYLCASSLKSGGAGNEQFFGPGTRLTVL.

The V gene is TRBV30, the J gene TRBJ1-2; TRBD1 matches 8 bases. The CDR3 sequence is 14 residues long. CDR1 and CDR2 (germline): GTSNPN, SVGIG (reference sequence). V trimming: 0 bases; J trimming: 4 bases; junction bases outside the gene matches: 4. This CDR3 reads CAWSVSGGSYGYTF. CDR3 in DNA: TGTGCCTGGAGTGTATCAGGGGGCAGCTATGGCTACACCTTC. The full variable domain, with the rest looked up from reference TRBV30 and TRBJ1-2, is SQTIHQWPATLVQPVGSPLSLECTVEGTSNPNLYWYRQAAGRGLQLLFYSVGIGQISSEVPQNLSASRPQDRQFILSSKKLLLSDSGFYLCAWSVSGGSYGYTFGSGTRLTVV.

The chain is built from TRBV5-1 and TRBJ1-1, with TRBD1 as a possible D gene (5 bases). This CDR3 region has 15 residues. Trimming removed 4 bases at V and 5 bases at J, with 18 bases between. Germline loops: CDR1 SGHRS, CDR2 YFSETQ. DNA of the CDR3: TGCGCCAGCAGCCCGCGGGAAGGGGCTAGGACTGAAGCTTTCTTT. It is translated as CASSPREGARTEAFF.

V is TRBV6-4 and J is TRBJ2-3; 11 bases fit TRBD2. Germline CDR1 MRHNA, CDR2 SNTAGT. The CDR3 contains 18 residues. V shed 0 bases, J shed 2 bases, and the junction held 7 bases outside the gene matches. Here the CDR3 reads CASSDSTSGGDPTDTQYF. DNA for the CDR3: TGTGCCAGCAGTGACTCTACTAGCGGGGGAGATCCCACAGATACGCAGTATTTT.

J is TRBJ1-5 and V is TRBV7-8, with 7 bases matching TRBD1. V was pared by 5 bases and J by 4 bases, with 8 bases of the junction left unmatched. The CDR3 is made up of 15 amino acids. CDR1 is SGHVS and CDR2 is FQNEAQ in the germline V gene. In DNA, the CDR3 is TGTGCCAGCAGCGAAGACAGGGTTAAAAATCAGCCCCAGCATTTT. Translating gives CASSEDRVKNQPQHF.

This chain connects TRBV5-6 to TRBJ1-3; 7 bases agree with TRBD1. The CDR3 has 17 residues. The germline V gene encodes CDR1 SGHDT and CDR2 YYEEEE. The ends lost 2 bases at V and 0 bases at J; junction bases unmatched: 8. The CDR3 loop is CASSFRQGGRSGNTIYF. The DNA for the CDR3 is TGTGCCAGCAGCTTCAGACAGGGTGGTCGCTCTGGAAACACCATATATTTT.